This T cell receptor (beta chain) was sequenced during a study of cytomegalovirus exposure and HLA in healthy donors (dated by TCRdb to the late 2010s). Regarding the complete study: According to an earlier analysis of a few hundred of the donors, 200 million or so T cells yielded 95 million to 140 million unique TCR beta sequences and approximately 300 Gb of sequence data. An early release covering approximately 600 HLA-typed donors comprised around 300 gigabases of sequencing data and 65 million to 100 million unique TCR sequences. Among the roughly 410 genotyped donors, around 81% belonged to the genetic ancestry cluster associated with self-reported Caucasian donors. The study aimed to test whether cataloging public T cell receptors could reveal signatures of past pathogen exposure. The study profiled the T cell repertoires of hundreds of subjects by immunosequencing and related them to cytomegalovirus serostatus. In addition to the first cohort of 666 subjects, a separate validation cohort of 120 different subjects was used. To predict cytomegalovirus infection status, the study brought together high-throughput TCR immunosequencing, statistical association of individual TCRs with disease status, and machine learning. In a later analysis, previously published TCR beta repertoires from 666 donors were re-analyzed and high-resolution HLA genotyping was added so that TCR occurrence patterns could be studied. In the later analysis, no new phenotypic data were used to find candidate immune exposures; instead, reliance was placed on TCR beta sequences and their occurrence across donors. An earlier analysis of roughly 600 of the donors used high-throughput TCR beta sequencing to judge whether each TCR beta V gene segment behaved as functional or pseudogenic. Donor age, sex, ethnicity and CMV serostatus were compiled alongside the repertoire data. In a later genetic analysis, genome-wide SNP genotypes for about 65% of the roughly 700 donors were used, and that subset was treated as a discovery cohort. Every repertoire in the discovery cohort had been generated on one and the same sequencing platform. HLA typing included class I and class II loci at four-digit resolution. Typing coverage varied by locus: roughly 629-640 donors for A, B, C, DRB1 and DQB1; about 520 for DQA1; around 570 for DPA1; approximately 470 for DPB1. Roughly 5 DR-DQ haplotypes were handled as single units for association and clustering because linkage in the cohort was strong. Among approximately 370 genotyped donors of the cohort, an average of around 240,000 unique TCR beta nucleotide sequences was sequenced per donor, of which 15% to 20% were non-productive.

Receptors were amplified or captured by the immunoSEQ multiplex PCR assay. A mixture of 60 forward primers for TCR Vbeta segments and 13 reverse primers for TCR Jbeta segments was used in the multiplex PCR. A multiplex PCR assay on genomic DNA amplified the CDR3 region of rearranged TCR beta genes. Amplified TCR beta libraries were sequenced as 87-base-pair reads on the Illumina HiSeq System. The paper's data handling went like this. A later analysis tallied about 77 million unique TCR beta chains across the 660 or so repertoires, and approximately 12 million of those chains were shared by two or more donors. Raw reads were error-corrected and collapsed into unique sequences with a nearest-neighbor algorithm that merged closely related sequences to remove PCR and sequencing errors. CDR3 sequences were aligned to IMGT reference sequences to assign V, D and J gene segments. For a sequence to be retained, at least a six-nucleotide match to both a V gene segment and a J gene segment was required. Rearrangements were called productive when the CDR3 lacked stop codons and stayed in frame with V and J; all others were non-productive. Following IMGT convention, CDR3 was defined as the stretch from the second conserved V-encoded cysteine to the conserved J-encoded phenylalanine. The earlier analysis of some 540 of the donors excluded any sequence lacking an unambiguous match to a single V gene segment. In an earlier analysis of approximately 590 of the donors, a V segment was called functional when productive rearrangements were above 56.7%, and segregating when the standard deviation between donors exceeded 5%. A statistical classification framework was developed to diagnose cytomegalovirus status using the catalog of TCR beta chain sequences. In a later analysis, V and J genes were assigned by comparing TCR nucleotide sequences against IMGT/GENE-DB human TR gene sequences. Using the TCRdist pipeline, a later analysis assigned CDR3 sequences along with most-parsimonious VDJ recombination scenarios. In a later analysis, each TCR beta chain was defined by its CDR3 amino acid sequence together with its V-gene family, and reads without a unique V-gene family were excluded. In a later analysis, fewer than 600 highly shared, low-generation-probability nucleotide sequences were removed to address suspected cross-contamination and a sequencing artifact. In a later analysis, a clonal expansion index for each public chain was calculated from normalized within-repertoire ranks of inferred template counts. A later analysis computed generation probabilities with a VDJ recombination model fitted to out-of-frame rearrangements, and checked the results against IGoR. A later analysis scored TCR-TCR, TCR-HLA and TCR-CMV co-occurrence with hypergeometric tests, applying a repertoire-size bias correction to TCR pairs. False discovery rates were estimated in a later analysis by permuting HLA or CMV assignments 20 times. A later analysis grouped co-occurring TCRs with DBSCAN, adding TCRdist sequence similarity when clustering within HLA-allele-positive subsets. Co-occurrence clustering excluded repertoires with fewer than 30,000 or more than 120,000 public chains, plus five with anomalous nucleotide sharing. TCRdb carries this immuneACCESS record with in-frame sequences only. Its versions omit some clonotypes, under half of them owing to an unresolved V gene in the studies checked, with the rest unexplained. V and J calls and clone size are copied from that table; D and trimming were computed from the DNA. A total of 55,000 to 80,000 clones appear in this sample, around 68% of them only once. The biggest ten clones account for nearly 25% of the sample.

In regard to this clone: Its binding antigen is unknown. The sample holds no much larger clone one base away, and base qualities are not on file.

The cohort was made up of approximately 670 healthy bone marrow donors. At the time of sampling, all cohort members were nominally healthy, though unrecorded immune exposures were likely present. The donor was CMV seropositive and was included in the group of around 300 seropositive cohort members. Each donor provided a peripheral blood sample, and peripheral blood mononuclear cells were used for TCR beta sequencing. The Qiagen DNeasy Blood Extraction Kit was used to extract genomic DNA from the blood cell samples. V and J are trimmed by 6 bases and 8 bases, and the gene matches miss 8 bases of the junction. The CDR3 goes from the cysteine to the phenylalanine over 14 residues. Only the CDR3 region is kept as DNA, spanning 42 bases read in frame from base 1. From a lookup of the germline V gene, CDR1 and CDR2 are SGHTA and FQGNSA. The paper as a whole reports these results and caveats: V-gene and J-gene trimming of TCR beta chains was associated with a missense DCLRE1C variant in a later genetic analysis, and the association was replicated in an independent cohort. A later analysis found that most CMV-associated TCR beta chains appeared HLA-restricted, with HLA associations seemingly driven largely by CMV exposure. A further reported finding was that TCR beta sequences accurately predicted the HLA-A and HLA-B alleles for most subjects in the first cohort. The authors suggested that the approach could potentially be generalized to other disease states and immunological phenotypes. Broadly in line with IMGT annotations, most TCR beta V segments showed up in productive rearrangements about 87% or about 30% of the time in an earlier analysis of around 600 of the donors. The classifier was reported to diagnose cytomegalovirus status with high specificity and sensitivity in both the original cohort and the validation cohort. Linkage disequilibrium might explain the correlated functional status among segregating V segments, but an unknown experimental factor could not be ruled out. The only immune exposure information available for the cohort was CMV serostatus. Most TCR sequences were seen in very few donors, while some public TCRs were found in many individuals. A total of some 180 TCR beta chains were listed by the study as associated with cytomegalovirus. Specific HLA alleles were associated with 15,000 to 20,000 TCR beta sequences at a false discovery rate of 0.05 in a later analysis. Roughly uniform sequencing depth across donors was assumed in presence/absence analyses, although this assumption may not hold. In this cohort, only TCR beta chains were sequenced, and detectable features were limited by the absence of alpha or paired-chain data. Some IMGT-functional V segments, including TRBV6-2 and TRBV6-3, could not be distinguished by the 87-base-pair reads and were therefore excluded. The sequencing pipeline was judged likely to have produced a cluster of highly shared sequence variants as a technical artifact. In a later analysis, HLA-associated TCR beta chains were found to be more clonally expanded and to have lower generation probabilities than equally common non-associated chains. In vitro tests confirmed that three of the cytomegalovirus-associated TCR beta chains recognize cytomegalovirus antigens. Because counts were too low, 15 to 20 rarely observed V segments, including chromosome 9 orphons, were excluded from the earlier analysis of 587 of the donors. Because some donors lacked HLA typing at each locus, the association tests relied only on the typed subset. In a later genetic analysis, fewer N-insertions in productive TCRs were reported among donors in an Asian-associated ancestry cluster than the approximately 630-donor mean. Strong co-occurrence of HLA alleles, especially DR and DQ, made assigning TCR associations to individual alleles difficult. A later analysis found that TCR association rates varied across HLA loci, with DRB1 alleles showing the most associated TCRs and HLA-C alleles the fewest. According to a later analysis, parvovirus B19, influenza, CMV and Epstein-Barr virus appeared linked to several top co-occurrence clusters.

What was sequenced was PBMCs. This receptor was identified in a man aged 50 to 59 in good health and CMV-seropositive. Here the chain combines TRBV7-2 and TRBJ2-1; TRBD1 lines up with 9 middle nucleotides. In nucleotide form, the sequence is TGTGCCAGCAGAAGCCGGGACAGGGCATATGAGCAGTTCTTC. It specifies CASRSRDRAYEQFF. This CDR3, with the reference TRBV7-2 and TRBJ2-1 proteins standing in past its ends, gives the full variable domain GAGVSQSPSNKVTEKGKDVELRCDPISGHTALYWYRQSLGQGLEFLIYFQGNSAPDKSGLPSDRFSAERTGGSVSTLTIQRTQQEDSAVYLCASRSRDRAYEQFFGPGTRLTVL.